The rows below give T cell receptor beta chains drawn from one sample of a study of blood T cell repertoires in COVID-19. Sequencing used immunoSEQ multiplex PCR; TCRdb keeps in-frame clones, though not all of them. This table has fewer than 350,000 clones, 90% appearing once. Sequenced material: PBMCs or T cells enriched from blood (not recorded which). Every receptor here comes from a woman in her 30s with acute COVID-19. Each CDR3 is given with its conserved first and last residue. The D gene is left open where the match is weak. Clone size appears in some rows only: once, few, many, or a class for an expanded clone.

J gene: TRBJ2-2
V gene: TRBV28
D gene: TRBD1
clone size: few
CDR3 length: 14
CDR3 protein: CASRDDRGTGELFF
CDR3 DNA: TGTGCCAGCAGAGATGACAGGGGGACCGGGGAGCTGTTTTTT

J gene: TRBJ2-7
V gene: TRBV27
D gene: NA
clone size: NA
CDR3 length: 14
CDR3 protein: CASRPGHGRYEQYF
CDR3 DNA: TGTGCCAGCAGGCCGGGACACGGGAGGTACGAGCAGTACTTC

J gene: TRBJ2-7
V gene: TRBV9
D gene: NA
clone size: NA
CDR3 length: 16
CDR3 protein: CASSASLNYPTYEQYF
CDR3 DNA: TGTGCCAGCAGCGCCTCATTAAACTACCCTACCTACGAGCAGTACTTC

J gene: TRBJ1-3
V gene: TRBV29-1
D gene: NA
clone size: NA
CDR3 length: 12
CDR3 protein: CSVVFSGNTIYF
CDR3 DNA: TGCAGCGTTGTTTTTAGTGGAAACACCATATATTTT

J gene: TRBJ2-7
V gene: TRBV6-5
D gene: TRBD1
clone size: NA
CDR3 length: 14
CDR3 protein: CASSLGQGSYEQYF
CDR3 DNA: TGTGCCAGCAGTCTCGGACAGGGATCGTACGAGCAGTACTTC

J gene: TRBJ2-2
V gene: TRBV5-5
D gene: TRBD2
clone size: NA
CDR3 length: 15
CDR3 protein: CASSLRLATTGELFF
CDR3 DNA: TGTGCCAGCAGCCTGAGACTAGCTACCACCGGGGAGCTGTTTTTT

J gene: TRBJ1-5
V gene: TRBV30
D gene: NA
clone size: once
CDR3 length: 13
CDR3 protein: CAWSVQEGGPQHF
CDR3 DNA: TGTGCCTGGAGTGTACAGGAAGGGGGTCCCCAGCATTTT

J gene: TRBJ2-5
V gene: TRBV7-9
D gene: TRBD1
clone size: NA
CDR3 length: 14
CDR3 protein: CASSFEGGGETQYF
CDR3 DNA: TGTGCCAGCAGCTTTGAAGGGGGCGGGGAGACCCAGTACTTC

J gene: TRBJ2-1
V gene: TRBV7-9
D gene: NA
clone size: NA
CDR3 length: 12
CDR3 protein: CASSWRDLEQFF
CDR3 DNA: TGTGCCAGCAGCTGGAGAGACTTAGAGCAGTTCTTC

J gene: TRBJ2-7
V gene: TRBV27
D gene: NA
clone size: NA
CDR3 length: 13
CDR3 protein: CASRQTLEYEQYF
CDR3 DNA: TGTGCCAGCCGACAGACCCTTGAATACGAGCAGTACTTC

J gene: TRBJ2-1
V gene: TRBV6-5
D gene: TRBD2
clone size: NA
CDR3 length: 15
CDR3 protein: CASEASGSSYNEQFF
CDR3 DNA: TGTGCCAGCGAAGCGAGCGGGAGCTCCTACAATGAGCAGTTCTTC

J gene: TRBJ1-1
V gene: TRBV6-6
D gene: NA
clone size: NA
CDR3 length: 13
CDR3 protein: CASGERENTEAFF
CDR3 DNA: TGTGCCAGCGGGGAACGGGAGAACACTGAAGCTTTCTTT

J gene: TRBJ2-7
V gene: TRBV18
D gene: NA
clone size: NA
CDR3 length: 16
CDR3 protein: CASSHGAPELSYEQYF
CDR3 DNA: TGTGCCAGCTCACACGGAGCCCCCGAATTGTCCTACGAGCAGTACTTC

J gene: TRBJ2-2
V gene: TRBV6-6
D gene: TRBD1
clone size: NA
CDR3 length: 15
CDR3 protein: CASSYWTGGVGELFF
CDR3 DNA: TGTGCCAGCAGTTATTGGACAGGGGGTGTCGGGGAGCTGTTTTTT

J gene: TRBJ2-1
V gene: TRBV9
D gene: NA
clone size: NA
CDR3 length: 15
CDR3 protein: CASSVGSGSYNEQFF
CDR3 DNA: TGTGCCAGCAGCGTAGGCAGCGGATCCTACAATGAGCAGTTCTTC

J gene: TRBJ2-3
V gene: TRBV11-2
D gene: TRBD2
clone size: NA
CDR3 length: 18
CDR3 protein: CASSSPGLAGGKRDTQYF
CDR3 DNA: TGTGCCAGCAGCTCCCCGGGACTAGCGGGAGGGAAACGAGATACGCAGTATTTT

J gene: TRBJ1-2
V gene: TRBV28
D gene: NA
clone size: NA
CDR3 length: 13
CDR3 protein: CASRDTVNYGYTF
CDR3 DNA: TGTGCCAGCCGGGATACGGTTAACTATGGCTACACCTTC